This T cell receptor beta chain is from a study of neurological immune-mediated disorders. Regarding time point: longitudinal time-point 2. TCRdb reanalysed the 5' RACE reads using MiXCR and keeps one entry per CDR3 protein. Of fewer than 70,000 distinct CDR3 sequences listed, less than 10% are singletons. This clonotype was detected ten times or more. V shed 1 base and J shed 4 bases, with 17 bases lying between them. The CDR3 consists of 16 residues. Germline lookup yields CDR1 MDHEN and CDR2 SYDVKM. The specimen sequenced was PBMCs. This TCR came from a man aged 25-45 years in good health. The J gene is TRBJ2-7, the V gene TRBV28, with D maybe TRBD2 (6 bases). The CDR3 region is CASSLFRGGGAYEQYF. CDR3 sequence (DNA): TGTGCCAGCAGTTTATTTCGGGGTGGCGGGGCGTACGAGCAGTACTTC.